This TCR beta chain was profiled in a study of beta chain features in type 1 diabetes. Background on the study: Analysis included under 120,000,000 sorted cells drawn from all samples. Study findings and constraints: For patients, the naive, central memory and Treg TCRB repertoires appeared more alike than for healthy donors.

The germline V gene encodes CDR1 MGHRA and CDR2 YSYEKL. There are 15 residues in the CDR3. Trimming removed 3 bases from V and 2 bases from J; junction bases left unmatched: 6. Cell sorting via CD45RO/CCR7/CD25/CD127/CD95/CD27 was performed to obtain CD4+ naive, central memory, regulatory and stem cell-like memory cells. TCRB transcripts that were expressed got sequenced, as all of the isolated RNA had been reverse transcribed. Generated by immunoSEQ multiplex PCR, the TCRdb table keeps only in-frame clones and is missing some. The sample lists 400,000 to 550,000 clones, about an eighth occurring once. Concerning this clone: Its antigen is as yet unknown.

The source of this sequence is a woman under 30 in good health. This chain links TRBV4-1 with TRBJ2-7, with 8 nucleotides matching TRBD1. The sample comprised naive CD4+ T cells from blood. CDR3 DNA sequence: TGCGCCAGCAGCCAGGCCGGGACAGGTCCCTACGAGCAGTACGTC. It yields the protein CASSQAGTGPYEQYV.